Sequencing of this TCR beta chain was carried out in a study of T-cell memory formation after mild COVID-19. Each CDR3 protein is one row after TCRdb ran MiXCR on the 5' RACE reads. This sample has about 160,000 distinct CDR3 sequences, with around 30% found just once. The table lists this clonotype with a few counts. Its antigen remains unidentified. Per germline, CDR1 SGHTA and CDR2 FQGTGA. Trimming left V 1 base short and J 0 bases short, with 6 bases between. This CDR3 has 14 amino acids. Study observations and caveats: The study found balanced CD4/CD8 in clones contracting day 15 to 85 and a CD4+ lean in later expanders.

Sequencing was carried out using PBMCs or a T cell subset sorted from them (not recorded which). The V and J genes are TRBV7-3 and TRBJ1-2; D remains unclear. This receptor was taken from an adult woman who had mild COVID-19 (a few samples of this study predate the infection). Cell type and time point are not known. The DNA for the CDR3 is TGTGCCAGCAGCTTAATAGGCTCTAACTATGGCTACACCTTC. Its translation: CASSLIGSNYGYTF.